A selection of T cell receptor beta chains follows, all from one sample in a study of blood T cells in healthy people across ages. MiXCR was run by TCRdb on the 5' RACE reads, yielding one entry per CDR3 protein. The table lists approximately 900,000 distinct CDR3 sequences, 25% to 30% of them singletons. Separately, the same data were catalogued under a study of T cells of mothers and their children.

Source material: blood. The source is a woman between 40 and 50 years old in good health. The CDR3 runs from the conserved cysteine through the conserved F or W. The D gene is left open where the match is weak. A row's size may be missing; if present it is once, few, many or a size class.

clone_size	v_call	j_call	d_call	cdr3_nt	cdr3_aa
many	TRBV4-3	TRBJ1-2	.	TGCGCCAGCAGCCCTACAGGTGGGCTACGCTATGGCTACACCTTC	CASSPTGGLRYGYTF
few	TRBV5-1	TRBJ1-1	.	TGCGCCAGCAGCCCGAGCCCAGGGAGCATGAACACTGAAGCTTTCTTT	CASSPSPGSMNTEAFF
few	TRBV9	TRBJ2-5	.	TGTGCCAGCAGCCCCAGCCCAGGGATCCAAGAGACCCAGTACTTC	CASSPSPGIQETQYF
.	TRBV14	TRBJ1-6	.	TGTGCCAGCAGCCAAAACCGGGTGATTGCCAATTCACCCCTCCACTTT	CASSQNRVIANSPLHF
.	TRBV7-9	TRBJ2-5	.	TGTGCCAGCAGCTTGGCGGGGGCCGACCAAGAGACCCAGTACTTC	CASSLAGADQETQYF
few	TRBV5-1	TRBJ2-1	TRBD2	TGCGCCAGCTCAGGGTTAGCGGGGGGCCTCATGAATGAGCAGTTCTTC	CASSGLAGGLMNEQFF
many	TRBV20-1	TRBJ1-1	.	TGCAGTGCCTCTCGGGGAGTTAGGGTTTTAGGTCGCACTGAAGCTTTCTTT	CSASRGVRVLGRTEAFF
few	TRBV28	TRBJ2-7	.	TGTGCCAGCAGTTTACAGGGGGGAAGATATGAGCAGTACTTC	CASSLQGGRYEQYF
.	TRBV7-2	TRBJ1-2	TRBD1	TGTGCCAGCAGCTTAGGAGATACCGGGACAGGGGGAGGCTACACCTTC	CASSLGDTGTGGGYTF
.	TRBV12-3/TRBV12-4	TRBJ1-2	TRBD1	TGTGCCAGCACCGACAGGGTTTGGGGCTACACCTTC	CASTDRVWGYTF
few	TRBV29-1	TRBJ2-2	.	TGCAGCGTTGGACAGCCGAACACCGGGGAGCTGTTTTTT	CSVGQPNTGELFF
few	TRBV28	TRBJ2-1	TRBD2	TGTGCCAGCAGTACGGGAGGGGGTAGGGCCAATGAGCAGTTCTTC	CASSTGGGRANEQFF
few	TRBV9	TRBJ1-2	TRBD1	TGTGCCAGCAGCGTAGCTACATCGGGACAGGCCTCCATACCTCCCTATGGCTACACCTTC	CASSVATSGQASIPPYGYTF
many	TRBV5-4	TRBJ2-6	.	TGTGCCAGCAGCGTGATAGGCTCTGGGGCCAACGTCCTGACTTTC	CASSVIGSGANVLTF
.	TRBV3-1	TRBJ1-5	.	TGTGCCAGCAGCCAAGGGGAGGGGGGGCAGCCCCAGCATTTT	CASSQGEGGQPQHF
few	TRBV19	TRBJ2-7	.	TGTGCCAGTAGTATCACAGGTATATACGAGCAGTACTTC	CASSITGIYEQYF
.	TRBV30	TRBJ2-7	.	TGTGCCTCGATGGACAATTACGAGCAGTACTTC	CASMDNYEQYF
few	TRBV7-2	TRBJ1-2	.	TGTGCCAGCAGCCCCTACACAGGGCTCTATGGCTACACCTTC	CASSPYTGLYGYTF
.	TRBV7-3	TRBJ2-1	TRBD2	TGTGCCAGCAGCTTAGGGCTGGGTCGGGGGGGTCTCAATGAGCAGTTCTTC	CASSLGLGRGGLNEQFF
.	TRBV20-1	TRBJ1-4	.	TGCAGTGCTCCGGGGACTAATGAAAAACTGTTTTTT	CSAPGTNEKLFF
few	TRBV28	TRBJ2-5	TRBD1	TGTGCCAGCAGCTCGGACAGGGGGGAAGAGACCCAGTACTTC	CASSSDRGEETQYF
many	TRBV15	TRBJ2-7	TRBD1	TGTGCCACCAGCCCCCGGACAGGGGGCTACGAGCAGTACTTC	CATSPRTGGYEQYF
.	TRBV5-5	TRBJ1-6	.	TGTGCCAGCAGCTTGCGGGGGGAGGGGTACTATAATTCACCCCTCCACTTT	CASSLRGEGYYNSPLHF
.	TRBV7-2	TRBJ2-5	TRBD1	TGTGCCAGCAGCACGACGACAGGACAGGGGGGTGAGACCCAGTACTTC	CASSTTTGQGGETQYF
few	TRBV3-1	TRBJ1-2	.	TGTGCCAGCAGCCAACTCATTCCTAACTATGGCTACACCTTC	CASSQLIPNYGYTF
.	TRBV11-1	TRBJ2-1	TRBD1	TGTGCCAGCAGCCCGAGGGAAAGGGGGCCGAATGAGCAGTTCTTC	CASSPRERGPNEQFF
many	TRBV6-5	TRBJ2-7	TRBD2	TGTGCCAGCACCCGTTCGGGGGGATCGAGCTCCTACGAGCAGTACTTC	CASTRSGGSSSYEQYF
.	TRBV18	TRBJ2-1	.	TGTGCCAGCGGCCAGGGATTTAATGAGCAGTTCTTC	CASGQGFNEQFF
few	TRBV6-5	TRBJ1-2	TRBD1	TGTGCCAGCAGTCGTCCCCAGGGGGGAGGCTACACCTTC	CASSRPQGGGYTF
.	TRBV7-2	TRBJ2-7	.	TGTGCCAGCAGCTTAGGAGTGGGAGGCCGCTCCTACGAGCAGTACTTC	CASSLGVGGRSYEQYF
.	TRBV20-1	TRBJ1-6	.	TGCAGTGCTAGGTTGACAGGTCGGCTCAATTCACCCCTCCACTTT	CSARLTGRLNSPLHF
.	TRBV12-3/TRBV12-4	TRBJ1-1	.	TGTGCCAGCAGTTTCGCGAGGTTCACTGAAGCTTTCTTT	CASSFARFTEAFF
many	TRBV7-2	TRBJ1-5	.	TGTGCCAGCAGCCAAGCGGTCCAGCCCCAGCATTTT	CASSQAVQPQHF
few	TRBV20-1	TRBJ2-1	.	TGCAGGGCTAGAGTCTACTACAATGAGCAGTTCTTC	CRARVYYNEQFF
.	TRBV9	TRBJ1-1	.	TGTGCCAGCAGCGTACAGGAGGGGAGGGGCACTGAAGCTTTCTTT	CASSVQEGRGTEAFF
few	TRBV20-1	TRBJ1-6	.	TGCAGTGCTAGAATGCAGGGAGGGAATTCACCCCTCCACTTT	CSARMQGGNSPLHF
many	TRBV6-4	TRBJ2-1	.	TGTGCCAGCAGTGACCTCCGGGGCAATGAGCAGTTCTTC	CASSDLRGNEQFF
.	TRBV4-2	TRBJ1-4	.	TGTGCCAGCAGCCAAGAACTGGGGGGCAGGGGAAATAATGAAAAACTGTTTTTT	CASSQELGGRGNNEKLFF
many	TRBV2	TRBJ2-1	TRBD2	TGTGCCAGCAGCCTAGGGACTAACCTGTACAATGAGCAGTTCTTC	CASSLGTNLYNEQFF
many	TRBV20-1	TRBJ1-6	.	TGCAGTGCTAGTGAGTGGCCGGGTTCACCCCTCCACTTT	CSASEWPGSPLHF
many	TRBV6-2/TRBV6-3	TRBJ2-1	TRBD1	TGTGCCAGCAGCCTAAGCGGGACAGGGATCCATGAGCAGTTCTTC	CASSLSGTGIHEQFF